The source of this TCR beta chain is a study of blood T cell repertoires in COVID-19. Study background: Both acute and convalescent COVID-19 samples were obtained from the United States, Italy and Spain.

This clone was picked up one time. This table comes from immunoSEQ multiplex PCR, and its TCRdb copy is limited to in-frame clones, with some not included. The sample contains about 150,000 clones, approximately 86% of which appear only once. Sequencing was done on a sample of PBMCs or T cells enriched from blood (not recorded which). The sequence was collected from a woman between 40 and 55 years old who had been exposed to COVID-19.

The CDR3 protein is CASSQTSPSLIYGYTF. CDR3 DNA sequence: TGTGCCAGCAGCCAAACATCGCCGTCCCTCATCTATGGCTACACCTTC. The V gene is TRBV14, the J gene TRBJ1-2; D remains unclear. In germline, CDR1 is SGHDN, CDR2 FVKESK. There are 16 residues in the CDR3. The ends were cut back, 2 bases at V and 4 bases at J, with 17 bases in the middle. Together with reference TRBV14 and TRBJ1-2, the CDR3 gives the full variable domain: EAGVTQFPSHSVIEKGQTVTLRCDPISGHDNLYWYRRVMGKEIKFLLHFVKESKQDESGMPNNRFLAERTGGTYSTLKVQPAELEDSGVYFCASSQTSPSLIYGYTFGSGTRLTVV.